A single T cell receptor beta chain is shown here with its context. Its antigen is as yet unknown. The sample is drawn from a study of T cells in narcolepsy. Background on the study: Patients with NT1 or NT2 and healthy control donors were enrolled.

This CDR3 spans 15 amino acids. V shed 1 base and J shed 0 bases, with 7 bases lying between them. The germline CDR1 and CDR2 sequences are MNHEY and SMNVEV (reference sequence). Study conclusions and caveats: Some memory CD4+ repertoires had no autoreactive clone sequences. Autoreactive clonotypes reportedly recurred in blood of same and different patients, not controls.

Using immunoSEQ multiplex PCR, the repertoire was profiled, and TCRdb retains in-frame clones only, with some absent. In the table there are about 40,000 clones, approximately 90% of which are singletons. This sequence originates from a human donor with narcolepsy. Sample: CD45RA- memory CD4+ T cells from PBMCs. The chain couples TRBV27 to TRBJ1-5; no firm D call. The CDR3 region has the DNA TGTGCCAGCAGTTTATTAAGTATTAGCAATCAGCCCCAGCATTTT. Translated, it gives CASSLLSISNQPQHF.